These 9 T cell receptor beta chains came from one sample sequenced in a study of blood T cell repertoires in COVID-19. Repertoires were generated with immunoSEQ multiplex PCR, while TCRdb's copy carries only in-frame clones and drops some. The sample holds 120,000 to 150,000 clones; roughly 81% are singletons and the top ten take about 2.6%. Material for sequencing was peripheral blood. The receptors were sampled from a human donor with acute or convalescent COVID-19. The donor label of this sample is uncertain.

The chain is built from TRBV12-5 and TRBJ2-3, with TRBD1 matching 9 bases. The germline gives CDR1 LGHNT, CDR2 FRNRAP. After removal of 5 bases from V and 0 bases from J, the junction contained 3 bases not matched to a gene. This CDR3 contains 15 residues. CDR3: CASGTGQGSTDTQYF. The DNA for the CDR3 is TGTGCTAGTGGTACGGGACAGGGTAGCACAGATACGCAGTATTTT.

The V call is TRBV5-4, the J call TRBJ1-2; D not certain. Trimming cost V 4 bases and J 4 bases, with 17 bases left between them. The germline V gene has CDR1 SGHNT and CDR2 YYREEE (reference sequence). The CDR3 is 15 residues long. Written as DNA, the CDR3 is TGTGCCAGCAGCCTCAGACAAGCGGGAGGCTATGGCTACACCTTC. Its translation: CASSLRQAGGYGYTF.

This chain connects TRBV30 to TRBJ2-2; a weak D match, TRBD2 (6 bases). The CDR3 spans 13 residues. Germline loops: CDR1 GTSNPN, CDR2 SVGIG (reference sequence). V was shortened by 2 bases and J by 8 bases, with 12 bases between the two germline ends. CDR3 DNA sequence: TGTGCCTGGAGTTTGGGGCTAGCGGGGGAGCTGTTTTTT. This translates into CAWSLGLAGELFF.

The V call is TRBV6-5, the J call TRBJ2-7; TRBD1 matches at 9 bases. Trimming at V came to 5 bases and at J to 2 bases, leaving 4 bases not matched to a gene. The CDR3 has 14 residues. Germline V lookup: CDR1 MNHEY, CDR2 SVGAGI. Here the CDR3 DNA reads TGTGCCAGCAGTATCACAGGGGGCGCCTACGAGCAGTACTTC. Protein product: CASSITGGAYEQYF.

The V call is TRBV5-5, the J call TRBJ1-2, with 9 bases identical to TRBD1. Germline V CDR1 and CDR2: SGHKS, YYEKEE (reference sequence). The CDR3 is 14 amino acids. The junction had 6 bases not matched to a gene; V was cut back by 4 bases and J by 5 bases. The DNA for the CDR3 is TGTGCCAGCAGCCAGGGACAGGGTTTTTATGGCTACACCTTC. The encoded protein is CASSQGQGFYGYTF.

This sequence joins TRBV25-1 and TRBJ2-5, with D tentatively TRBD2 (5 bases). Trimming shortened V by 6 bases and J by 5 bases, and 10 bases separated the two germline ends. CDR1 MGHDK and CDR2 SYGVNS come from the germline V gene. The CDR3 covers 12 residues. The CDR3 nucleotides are TGTGCCAGCAGGGGTCCGGGGGAGACCCAGTACTTC. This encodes CASRGPGETQYF. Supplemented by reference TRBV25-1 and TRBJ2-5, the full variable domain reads EADIYQTPRYLVIGTGKKITLECSQTMGHDKMYWYQQDPGMELHLIHYSYGVNSTEKGDLSSESTVSRIRTEHFPLTLESARPSHTSQYLCASRGPGETQYFGPGTRLLVL.

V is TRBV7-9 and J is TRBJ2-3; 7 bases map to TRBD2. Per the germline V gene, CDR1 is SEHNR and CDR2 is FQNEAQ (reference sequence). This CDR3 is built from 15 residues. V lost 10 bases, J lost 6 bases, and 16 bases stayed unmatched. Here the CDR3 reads CATSWGGSSSDTQYF. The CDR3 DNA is TGTGCCACCTCGTGGGGCGGGAGTTCGTCCGATACGCAGTATTTT.

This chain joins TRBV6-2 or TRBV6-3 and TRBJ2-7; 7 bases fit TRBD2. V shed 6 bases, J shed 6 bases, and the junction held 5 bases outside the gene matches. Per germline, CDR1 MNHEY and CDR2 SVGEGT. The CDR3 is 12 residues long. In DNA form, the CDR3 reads TGTGCCAGCAGCCCGGGGAGGGGCGAGCAGTACGTC. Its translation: CASSPGRGEQYV.

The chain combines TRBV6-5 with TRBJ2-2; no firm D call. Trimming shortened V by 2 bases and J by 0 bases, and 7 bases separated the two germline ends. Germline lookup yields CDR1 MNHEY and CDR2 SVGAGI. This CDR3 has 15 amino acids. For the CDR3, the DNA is TGTGCCAGCAGTTACCAGATGGCGAACACCGGGGAGCTGTTTTTT. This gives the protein CASSYQMANTGELFF.